Listed below are T cell receptor beta chains from one sample, sequenced in a study of radiation and T cells in renal cell carcinoma. Produced via immunoSEQ multiplex PCR; TCRdb's table is partial and in-frame only. Of 100,000 to 150,000 clones in the sample, around 84% were seen once. Sample: blood, taken from a patient whose treatment included radiotherapy and nephrectomy. These receptor sequences come from an older woman with renal cell carcinoma. Both conserved end residues are part of each CDR3. The D gene is left open where the match is weak. Rows may omit the clone size; those that give it use once, few, many or a size class.

j_gene: TRBJ1-1
v_gene: TRBV11-2
d_gene: .
abundance: .
CDR3nt: TGTGCCAGCAGCTTAATGAACACTGAAGCTTTCTTT
CDR3aa: CASSLMNTEAFF

j_gene: TRBJ1-1
v_gene: TRBV7-3
d_gene: .
abundance: .
CDR3nt: TGTGCCAGCAGTAAATATCTCGGGGGGACTGAAGCTTTCTTT
CDR3aa: CASSKYLGGTEAFF

j_gene: TRBJ2-7
v_gene: TRBV7-9
d_gene: .
abundance: .
CDR3nt: TGTGCCAGCAGCTTAGGGACATCCGGGTGGCAGTACTTC
CDR3aa: CASSLGTSGWQYF

j_gene: TRBJ1-1
v_gene: TRBV30
d_gene: .
abundance: .
CDR3nt: TGTGCCTGGGAACGACAAGCCACTGAAGCTTTCTTT
CDR3aa: CAWERQATEAFF

j_gene: TRBJ2-5
v_gene: TRBV11-2
d_gene: TRBD2
abundance: .
CDR3nt: TGTGCCACCCGTGGGGGGGGCCAAGAGACCCAGTACTTC
CDR3aa: CATRGGGQETQYF

j_gene: TRBJ1-1
v_gene: TRBV27
d_gene: TRBD1
abundance: .
CDR3nt: TGTGCCAGCAGTGTACAGGGGGGGAACACTGAAGCTTTCTTT
CDR3aa: CASSVQGGNTEAFF

j_gene: TRBJ1-2
v_gene: TRBV30
d_gene: TRBD1
abundance: .
CDR3nt: TGTGCCTGGAGTGGCCTTGGGACAGACTATGGCTACACCTTC
CDR3aa: CAWSGLGTDYGYTF

j_gene: TRBJ1-1
v_gene: TRBV19
d_gene: .
abundance: .
CDR3nt: TGTGCCAGTAGTTTGGGATCGAACACTGAAGCTTTCTTT
CDR3aa: CASSLGSNTEAFF

j_gene: TRBJ2-3
v_gene: TRBV7-6
d_gene: TRBD2
abundance: few
CDR3nt: TGTGCCAGCAGCTTCGTCGGACTAGCGGATATGAGCACAGATACGCAGTATTTT
CDR3aa: CASSFVGLADMSTDTQYF

j_gene: TRBJ2-1
v_gene: TRBV29-1
d_gene: .
abundance: .
CDR3nt: TGCAGCCTCCGGGTCTCCTACAATGAGCAGTTCTTC
CDR3aa: CSLRVSYNEQFF

j_gene: TRBJ1-2
v_gene: TRBV14
d_gene: .
abundance: .
CDR3nt: TGTGCCAGCAGCCCCCTGACAGTCGGGTCCGGCTACACCTTC
CDR3aa: CASSPLTVGSGYTF

j_gene: TRBJ1-5
v_gene: TRBV15
d_gene: .
abundance: .
CDR3nt: TGTGCCACCACAGTTGCCGGAGATCAGCCCCAGCATTTT
CDR3aa: CATTVAGDQPQHF

j_gene: TRBJ2-1
v_gene: TRBV19
d_gene: TRBD2
abundance: .
CDR3nt: TGTGCCAGTAGTATCACAAGCGGGAGGACCGGGGGGGCTGAGCAGTTCTTC
CDR3aa: CASSITSGRTGGAEQFF

j_gene: TRBJ2-7
v_gene: TRBV6-6
d_gene: .
abundance: many
CDR3nt: TGTGCCAGCAGAGAATCCCGGCGGCCCTACGAGCAGTACTTC
CDR3aa: CASRESRRPYEQYF

j_gene: TRBJ1-5
v_gene: TRBV18
d_gene: .
abundance: .
CDR3nt: TGTGCCAGCTCACCACCGACCGGGGCCCTCAATCAGCCCCAGCATTTT
CDR3aa: CASSPPTGALNQPQHF

j_gene: TRBJ2-7
v_gene: TRBV28
d_gene: .
abundance: .
CDR3nt: TGTGCCAGCAGACGATACGGGGGTCTCTACGAGCAGTACTTC
CDR3aa: CASRRYGGLYEQYF

j_gene: TRBJ1-2
v_gene: TRBV18
d_gene: .
abundance: .
CDR3nt: TGTGCCAGCTCACCCCTAACACAGAACTATGGCTACACCTTC
CDR3aa: CASSPLTQNYGYTF

j_gene: TRBJ1-1
v_gene: TRBV6-5
d_gene: TRBD1
abundance: .
CDR3nt: TGTGCCGTCAGGACAGGGCGGAACACTGAAGCTTTCTTT
CDR3aa: CAVRTGRNTEAFF

j_gene: TRBJ2-7
v_gene: TRBV25-1
d_gene: .
abundance: .
CDR3nt: TGTGCCAGCAGTGATTACAGTTCGGAGGACGAGCAGTACTTC
CDR3aa: CASSDYSSEDEQYF

j_gene: TRBJ1-3
v_gene: TRBV6-5
d_gene: .
abundance: .
CDR3nt: TGTGCCAGCAGGGCAGGAATGCTTTCTGGAAACACCATATATTTT
CDR3aa: CASRAGMLSGNTIYF

j_gene: TRBJ1-2
v_gene: TRBV7-9
d_gene: .
abundance: .
CDR3nt: TGTGCCAGCAGCCCCGGAGAACAGCCTAACTATGGCTACACCTTC
CDR3aa: CASSPGEQPNYGYTF

j_gene: TRBJ2-3
v_gene: TRBV6-1
d_gene: .
abundance: .
CDR3nt: TGTGCCACAAGGGTTGATGGAGATACGCAGTATTTT
CDR3aa: CATRVDGDTQYF

j_gene: TRBJ2-5
v_gene: TRBV7-2
d_gene: .
abundance: .
CDR3nt: TGTGCCAGCAGCGAGGCGTTCGGGGCTTTGGAGACCCAGTACTTC
CDR3aa: CASSEAFGALETQYF

j_gene: TRBJ2-7
v_gene: TRBV4-2
d_gene: .
abundance: .
CDR3nt: TGTGCCAGCAGCCAAGAAGACAGACCCACCGAGCAGTACTTC
CDR3aa: CASSQEDRPTEQYF

j_gene: TRBJ2-7
v_gene: TRBV28
d_gene: TRBD2
abundance: .
CDR3nt: TGTGCCAGCCGGACCCTCGGGGGGGGCGTAAACGAGCAGTACTTC
CDR3aa: CASRTLGGGVNEQYF

j_gene: TRBJ1-4
v_gene: TRBV28
d_gene: .
abundance: .
CDR3nt: TGTGCCAGCAGTTTCCTGGGGGGAAGGGAAAAACTGTTTTTT
CDR3aa: CASSFLGGREKLFF

j_gene: TRBJ2-5
v_gene: TRBV5-4
d_gene: .
abundance: .
CDR3nt: TGTGCCAGCAGCCCGCCGGGCCAGCTCCAAGAGACCCAGTACTTC
CDR3aa: CASSPPGQLQETQYF

j_gene: TRBJ1-2
v_gene: TRBV19
d_gene: .
abundance: .
CDR3nt: TGTGCCAGTAGTAACCGGCAGGGTCTTGGCTACACCTTC
CDR3aa: CASSNRQGLGYTF

j_gene: TRBJ1-1
v_gene: TRBV11-2
d_gene: .
abundance: few
CDR3nt: TGTGCCAGCACCTGGGGGGTTTTGAACACTGAAGCTTTCTTT
CDR3aa: CASTWGVLNTEAFF